This passage covers 10 T cell receptor beta chains from one sample sequenced in a study of blood T cells in healthy people across ages. Through a sample-barcoded 5' primer and a J-beta primer mix, a second PCR was run for roughly 7 to 12 cycles. Each CDR3 protein gets one entry after TCRdb re-called the 5' RACE reads with MiXCR. There are roughly 930,000 distinct CDR3 sequences in the sample; around 48% occur only once, and around an eighth lies in the top ten. The source material was blood. Receptors originate from a man between 25 and 39 years old in good health.

The chain joins TRBV7-9 to TRBJ1-2; no reliable D call. The germline V and J ends were trimmed by 4 bases and 3 bases, with 12 bases remaining between them. Germline loops: CDR1 SEHNR, CDR2 FQNEAQ (reference sequence). This CDR3 has 14 residues. The CDR3 region has the DNA TGTGCCAGCAGCTCCAAAGAGTTGTACTATGGCTACACCTTC. Amino acids: CASSSKELYYGYTF.

This chain links TRBV10-1 with TRBJ2-4; D is unresolved. Trimming left V 0 bases short and J 13 bases short, with 13 bases between. The length of the CDR3 is 13 residues. CDR1 and CDR2 (germline): WNHNN, SYGVQD (reference sequence). CDR3 sequence: CASSESMAAEQYF. The DNA for the CDR3 is TGCGCCAGCAGTGAGTCTATGGCAGCAGAGCAGTACTTC.

The chain links TRBV2 to TRBJ1-5; 11 bases align to TRBD1. CDR1 and CDR2 from the germline V gene are SNHLY and FYNNEI. The CDR3 length is 15 residues. Trimming removed 8 bases from V and 7 bases from J; junction bases left unmatched: 10. The CDR3 sequence: CASEYRTGGIQPQHF. As DNA, the CDR3 is TGTGCCAGCGAATACCGGACAGGGGGCATACAGCCCCAGCATTTT.

The gene calls are TRBV20-1 and TRBJ2-1, with 7 nucleotides matching TRBD1. This CDR3 has 15 residues. Losses at the gene ends were 6 bases for V and 2 bases for J; bases not matched to a gene: 10. In germline, CDR1 is DFQATT, CDR2 SNEGSKA (reference sequence). CDR3 residues: CSARSTGKTYNEQFF. Here the CDR3 DNA reads TGCAGTGCCCGATCGACAGGGAAGACCTACAATGAGCAGTTCTTC.

The chain employs TRBV24-1 and TRBJ2-3, with TRBD1 matching 7 bases. The ends lost 4 bases at V and 2 bases at J; junction bases unmatched: 2. The CDR3 has 14 amino acids. Germline values: CDR1 KGHDR, CDR2 SFDVKD. The CDR3 spells CATSDTGATDTQYF. The DNA for the CDR3 is TGTGCCACCAGTGACACAGGGGCCACAGATACGCAGTATTTT.

This clonotype was detected a few times. The rearrangement uses TRBV29-1 and TRBJ2-7; TRBD2 matches at 8 bases. The CDR3 contains 13 residues. The germline CDR1 and CDR2 sequences are SQVTM and ANQGSEA. J lost 4 bases, V lost 4 bases, and 6 bases had no gene match. Here the CDR3 DNA reads TGCAGCGTTGCACGGGGGGGCGTGTACGAGCAGTACTTC. Its protein is CSVARGGVYEQYF.

The chain is built from TRBV7-9 and TRBJ2-5; D gene unclear. Germline CDR1 and CDR2: SEHNR and FQNEAQ (reference sequence). This CDR3 has 14 amino acids. V was shortened by 4 bases and J by 2 bases, with 11 bases between the two germline ends. The CDR3 nucleotides read TGTGCCAGCAGCTATAGGACGGAACAAGAGACCCAGTACTTC. This translates into CASSYRTEQETQYF. The full variable domain, rest sourced from reference TRBV7-9 and TRBJ2-5, is DTGVSQNPRHKITKRGQNVTFRCDPISEHNRLYWYRQTLGQGPEFLTYFQNEAQLEKSRLLSDRFSAERPKGSFSTLEIQRTEQGDSAMYLCASSYRTEQETQYFGPGTRLLVL.

This clonotype was recorded once. This chain joins TRBV5-5 and TRBJ2-5; D remains ambiguous. Germline V gives CDR1 SGHKS, CDR2 YYEKEE (reference sequence). Deletions cut 4 bases from V and 7 bases from J, with 11 bases between. The CDR3 has 12 residues. CDR3 sequence: CASSRDTATQYF. As DNA, the CDR3 is TGTGCCAGCAGCCGAGATACAGCGACCCAGTACTTC.

J is TRBJ2-7 and V is TRBV4-1; D call uncertain. Germline V lookup: CDR1 MGHRA, CDR2 YSYEKL. This CDR3 comprises 13 residues. Trimming shortened V by 0 bases and J by 10 bases, and 13 bases separated the two germline ends. Here the CDR3 reads CASSQEAPRTQYF. CDR3 nucleotide sequence: TGCGCCAGCAGCCAAGAAGCTCCTCGCACCCAGTACTTC.

The rearrangement uses TRBV7-2 and TRBJ2-3; TRBD2 aligns across 11 bases. The CDR3 length is 16 residues. The ends lost 3 bases at V and 2 bases at J; junction bases unmatched: 4. Germline CDR1 is SGHTA and CDR2 is FQGNSA. CDR3 protein: CASSFTSGGHTDTQYF. The DNA of the CDR3 is TGTGCCAGCAGCTTTACTAGCGGGGGCCACACAGATACGCAGTATTTT.